This T cell receptor (beta chain) was identified during a study of T cells expressing NK-cell markers. General study results and limits: In several donors, these clonotypes also led the CD3+CD56-NKG2C+ fraction.

Regarding this clonotype: The antigen remains undetermined.

Germline assignment: CDR1 LNHNV and CDR2 YYDKDF (reference sequence). This CDR3 is built from 17 residues. TCRdb reworked the 5' RACE reads into one entry per CDR3 protein, no DNA. The sample has around 260,000 distinct CDR3 sequences. The sequence derives from a woman between 18 and 70 years old in good health. The chain links TRBV15 to TRBJ2-7; TCRdb's D gene call, TRBD1, goes unchecked for lack of DNA. Source material: blood T cells: a sorted CD56 or NKG2C T cell subset, CD4+ or CD8+ T cells, or bulk PBMC T cells (not recorded which). CDR3 sequence reads: CATSRGGQGALEAEQYF.